What follows describes a single T cell receptor beta chain. Under the authors' procedure: Amplification with reference gene primers provided the estimates of nucleated cell counts. Sequencing used immunoSEQ multiplex PCR; TCRdb keeps in-frame clones, though not all of them. V, J and clone size are those of that table, while D and trimming were read from the DNA. The repertoire holds 70,000 or so clones, with approximately 85% as singletons. CDR3 length equals 14 residues. V lost 4 bases to trimming and J lost 5 bases; unmatched junction nucleotides: 7. Germline loops: CDR1 MNHEY, CDR2 SVGEGT. These data originate in a study of blood T cell repertoires in COVID-19. Study background: From the United States, Italy and Spain came samples of acute and convalescent COVID-19.

The rearrangement links TRBV6-2 or TRBV6-3 to TRBJ2-7; 8 nucleotides match TRBD1. The source of this sequence is a woman of 80 years or more with active or convalescent COVID-19. The sequencing input was peripheral blood. CDR3 in amino acids: CASSSRGQGDEQYF. The CDR3, as DNA: TGTGCCAGCAGTTCTCGCGGACAGGGCGACGAGCAGTACTTC.